This entry lists 16 T cell receptor beta chains sequenced from one sample in a study of blood T cell repertoires in COVID-19. Sequenced by immunoSEQ multiplex PCR; TCRdb stores in-frame clones only, minus some. The sample has about 74,000 clones; approximately 80% are singletons. What was sequenced was peripheral blood. The source of these receptors is a human donor in a cohort sampled during active COVID-19.

In DNA form, the CDR3 reads TGTGCCAGCTCACCTCGGGAAGAAAAACTGTTTTTT. Its translation is CASSPREEKLFF. The chain couples TRBV18 to TRBJ1-4; D call uncertain. The CDR3 totals 12 residues. V lost 3 bases to trimming and J lost 8 bases, with 7 bases between them. CDR1 and CDR2 (germline): KGHSH, LQKENI.

The chain uses TRBV3-1 (or the pseudogene TRBV3-2) and TRBJ2-3; 10 bases align to TRBD2. Unmatched junction bases numbered 6, after V lost 0 bases and J lost 3 bases. The germline V gene has CDR1 LGHDT and CDR2 YNNKEL (reference sequence). This CDR3 has 17 residues. The CDR3 sequence: CASSQEKRGGRTDTQYF. In DNA, the CDR3 is TGTGCCAGCAGCCAAGAAAAGCGGGGGGGAAGGACAGATACGCAGTATTTT.

This rearrangement joins TRBV28 to TRBJ1-1, with D possibly matching TRBD1 (6 bases). Germline V CDR1 and CDR2: MDHEN, SYDVKM. Trimming left V 7 bases short and J 1 base short, with 16 bases between. CDR3 length: 15 amino acids. This CDR3 is CASKRGGARNTEAFF. CDR3 bases: TGTGCCAGCAAACGGGGGGGGGCTAGGAACACTGAAGCTTTCTTT.

With regard to this clone: The identical CDR3 is also encoded by other nucleotide sequences in the sample. The chain recombines TRBV5-1 with TRBJ1-4; D is uncertain. The ends were cut back, 0 bases at V and 8 bases at J, with 5 bases in the middle. CDR1 is SGHRS and CDR2 is YFSETQ in the germline V gene. The CDR3 covers 12 residues. As DNA, the CDR3 is TGCGCCAGCAGCTTGGGAGGCGAAAAACTGTTTTTT. Translating it yields CASSLGGEKLFF.

The chain recombines TRBV6-1 with TRBJ1-5, with 7 bases aligning to TRBD1. The germline CDR1 and CDR2 sequences are MNHNS and SASEGT. The trim removed 3 bases at V and 0 bases at J, leaving 8 bases unmatched. The CDR3 is made up of 17 amino acids. CDR3 coding DNA: TGTGCCAGCAGTGATTATCCGACAGGGAATAGCAATCAGCCCCAGCATTTT. Its translation is CASSDYPTGNSNQPQHF.

V gene TRBV18 combines with J gene TRBJ2-1; tentatively, D is TRBD1 (6 bases). The CDR3 has 14 residues. CDR1 and CDR2 (germline): KGHSH, LQKENI. Trimming pared 3 bases from V and 7 bases from J, leaving 13 bases between. Here the CDR3 DNA reads TGTGCCAGCTCACCGGGACATTCGAGTAATGAGCAGTTCTTC. It translates to CASSPGHSSNEQFF.

V gene TRBV6-5 combines with J gene TRBJ2-7; TRBD1 agrees at 9 bases. CDR3 length: 14 amino acids. The germline V gene has CDR1 MNHEY and CDR2 SVGAGI. Trimming at V came to 7 bases and at J to 4 bases, leaving 8 bases not matched to a gene. The CDR3: CASTRGDRDYEQYF. The CDR3 DNA reads as TGTGCCAGCACCCGAGGGGACAGGGATTACGAGCAGTACTTC.

This chain joins TRBV6-2 or TRBV6-3 and TRBJ1-5; 11 nucleotides align to TRBD1. Trimming at V came to 2 bases and at J to 2 bases, leaving 11 bases not matched to a gene. From germline, CDR1 is MNHEY and CDR2 SVGEGT. This CDR3 is built from 19 residues. CDR3 amino acids: CASSYPSGTGGFRNQPQHF. The CDR3 DNA follows: TGTGCCAGCAGTTACCCATCCGGGACAGGGGGTTTTCGCAATCAGCCCCAGCATTTT.

The genes are TRBV27 and TRBJ2-4, with D maybe TRBD2 (6 bases). V lost 2 bases and J lost 6, with 8 bases in between. This CDR3 contains 13 residues. Per germline, CDR1 MNHEY and CDR2 SMNVEV (reference sequence). The DNA for the CDR3 is TGTGCCAGCAGTTTAGTGGAGGGAAACATTCAGTACTTC. This codes for CASSLVEGNIQYF.

J is TRBJ2-3 and V is TRBV19; 8 bases agree with TRBD1. After removal of 5 bases from V and 5 bases from J, the junction contained 21 bases not matched to a gene. This CDR3 contains 19 residues. CDR1 and CDR2 from the germline V gene are LNHDA and SQIVND (reference sequence). CDR3 in DNA: TGTGCCAGTAGTCAAGTGGGACAGGTCTTCGGGGGTGCAGAAGATACGCAGTATTTT. This gives the protein CASSQVGQVFGGAEDTQYF. The variable domain in full, with the rest retrieved from reference TRBV19 and TRBJ2-3, is DGGITQSPKYLFRKEGQNVTLSCEQNLNHDAMYWYRQDPGQGLRLIYYSQIVNDFQKGDIAEGYSVSREKKESFPLTVTSAQKNPTAFYLCASSQVGQVFGGAEDTQYFGPGTRLTVL.

This chain connects TRBV7-2 to TRBJ1-3, with D perhaps TRBD1 (6 bases). The length of the CDR3 is 16 residues. Germline loops: CDR1 SGHTA, CDR2 FQGNSA. V was clipped by 5 bases and J by 2 bases, with 16 bases between them. In DNA, the CDR3 is TGTGCCAGCAGCCTCGACAGGCCTTCGCCTGGAAACACCATATATTTT. This sequence encodes CASSLDRPSPGNTIYF.

This sequence joins TRBV5-4 and TRBJ2-2, with TRBD2 matching over 13 bases. The J segment lost 5 bases and the V segment lost 4 bases, leaving 8 bases of the junction unmatched. Germline V CDR1 and CDR2: SGHNT, YYREEE (reference sequence). The CDR3 sequence is 17 residues long. The DNA of the CDR3 is TGTGCCAGCAGCCGTACTAGCGGGGGGGCTTTGACCGGGGAGCTGTTTTTT. Amino acids: CASSRTSGGALTGELFF.

V and J are TRBV7-2 and TRBJ1-5; D gene ambiguous. This CDR3 contains 14 residues. CDR1 is SGHTA and CDR2 is FQGNSA in the germline V gene. V shed 5 bases and J shed 9 bases, with 17 bases lying between them. CDR3 in DNA: TGTGCCAGCAGCCCCCCGGACTTCCAACGGCCCCAGCATTTT. Translating it yields CASSPPDFQRPQHF.

The chain joins TRBV4-2 to TRBJ1-2; D possibly corresponds to TRBD1 (5 bases). The CDR3 has 14 amino acids. Germline V gene data show CDR1 as LGHNA and CDR2 as YNFKEQ. The V gene lost 1 base and the J gene lost 4 bases, with 10 bases spanning the gap. CDR3 sequence: CASSQATEAYGYTF. CDR3 nucleotides: TGTGCCAGCAGCCAAGCGACAGAGGCCTATGGCTACACCTTC.

The chain is built from TRBV7-2 and TRBJ2-3; D may be TRBD2 (6 bases). The CDR3 loop spans 15 amino acids. Trimming pared 5 bases from V and 0 bases from J, leaving 12 bases between. Germline CDR1 is SGHTA and CDR2 is FQGNSA. The CDR3 here is CASSTGGASTDTQYF. The CDR3 nucleotides are TGTGCCAGCAGCACTGGCGGGGCTAGCACAGATACGCAGTATTTT. The variable domain in full, completed from reference TRBV7-2 and TRBJ2-3, reads GAGVSQSPSNKVTEKGKDVELRCDPISGHTALYWYRQSLGQGLEFLIYFQGNSAPDKSGLPSDRFSAERTGGSVSTLTIQRTQQEDSAVYLCASSTGGASTDTQYFGPGTRLTVL.

V gene TRBV24-1 combines with J gene TRBJ1-1; 10 nucleotides align to TRBD1. V shed 2 bases and J 1 base; nucleotides not matched to a gene: 3. Germline V lookup: CDR1 KGHDR, CDR2 SFDVKD. The CDR3 sequence is 16 residues long. The CDR3 is CATSDSGQGKNTEAFF. CDR3 bases: TGTGCCACCAGTGATTCGGGACAGGGGAAGAACACTGAAGCTTTCTTT.